Sequencing of this T cell receptor beta chain was carried out in a study of CD8 T cells in ankylosing spondylitis. Points from the study as a whole: A subset of motif variants has previously been described in the synovial fluid and blood of reactive arthritis. Clones linked to the disease showed a CD8+ phenotype. They occurred at relatively low frequencies in peripheral blood.

Via MiXCR, TCRdb re-called the 5' RACE reads, giving one row per CDR3 protein. The sample contains just under 350,000 distinct CDR3 sequences, approximately 15% of which appear only once. Germline V gene data show CDR1 as ENHRY and CDR2 as SYGVKD. The CDR3 runs to 15 residues. The ends were cut back, 7 bases at V and 3 bases at J, with 15 bases in the middle. Concerning this clonotype: Its antigen remains unknown.

V usage is TRBV10-3 and J usage is TRBJ2-2; D not resolved. The sample taken for sequencing was blood, either unsorted or a sorted T cell fraction (not recorded which). The clonotype originates from a male donor with ankylosing spondylitis or in good health (not recorded which). This CDR3 is CAINDAIRDTGELFF. The DNA for the CDR3 is TGTGCCATCAACGACGCCATCCGGGACACCGGGGAGCTGTTTTTT.